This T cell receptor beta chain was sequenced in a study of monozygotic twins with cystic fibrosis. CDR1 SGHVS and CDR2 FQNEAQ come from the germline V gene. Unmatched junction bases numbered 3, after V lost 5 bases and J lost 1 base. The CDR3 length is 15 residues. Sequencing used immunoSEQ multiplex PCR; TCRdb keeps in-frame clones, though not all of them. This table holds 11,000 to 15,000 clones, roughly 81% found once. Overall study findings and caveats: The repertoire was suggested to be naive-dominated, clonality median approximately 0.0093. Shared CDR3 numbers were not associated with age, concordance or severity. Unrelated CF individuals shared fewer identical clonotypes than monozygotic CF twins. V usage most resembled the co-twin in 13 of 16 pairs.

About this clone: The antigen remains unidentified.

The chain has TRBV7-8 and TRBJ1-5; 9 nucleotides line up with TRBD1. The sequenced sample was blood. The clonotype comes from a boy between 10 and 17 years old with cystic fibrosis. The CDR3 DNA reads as TGTGCCAGCAGCGTGACAGGGGGAAGCAATCAGCCCCAGCATTTT. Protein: CASSVTGGSNQPQHF.